Listed here is a single TCR beta chain. Its antigen is not identified. The data were produced by immunoSEQ multiplex PCR, yet TCRdb's version contains in-frame clones alone and is incomplete. The table includes roughly 99,000 clones, approximately 90% detected once. The V gene's germline CDR1 is MGHRA and CDR2 YSYEKL. This CDR3 has 15 amino acids. Trimming removed 1 base from V and 5 bases from J, with 14 bases in between. The sample is drawn from a study of graft-versus-host responses after intestinal transplantation. About the research overall: Multivisceral, liver-intestinal, or isolated intestinal grafts were transplanted into recipients.

Study observations and caveats: Recipient marrow showed GvH clones, some seen first in ileum or blood. The study associated peak circulating GvH clone levels with early post-transplant HvG declines.

This TCR came from a human donor who was the organ donor for an intestinal transplant. The sample in question was unstimulated CD8+ T cells sorted from spleen or lymph node cells, obtained before transplant. The chain combines TRBV4-1 with TRBJ2-5; D unclear. The chain's CDR3 is CASSQVPDTWETQYF. CDR3 nucleotide sequence: TGCGCCAGCAGCCAAGTTCCTGACACGTGGGAGACCCAGTACTTC.